This T cell receptor beta chain is drawn from a study of T cell repertoires in cytomegalovirus infection (dated by TCRdb to about 2019). Looking at the study overall: Peptide stimulations targeted recently identified HLA-C-restricted CMV epitopes, whose presentation resists viral immunomodulation, together with well-studied HLA-B-restricted epitopes. Donor HLA type was relevant to the analysis, because carriage of CMV infection together with the matching HLA type was indicated by public TCR beta signatures.

This clonotype was observed a handful of times. Its antigen has not been determined. At one end the junction does not follow the germline gene, possibly because of a read error. Explained via the paper, the treatment or condition label denotes: in vitro stimulation with specific CMV peptide epitopes to enrich CMV-specific T cells. Summary of the overall study and its limitations: The ex vivo response was dominated by HLA-C-restricted CMV-specific TCR beta clonotypes, which also provided the single most frequent clonotype in two of eight donors. Cumulative frequency of public TCR beta family members discriminated carriers of CMV infection plus the relevant HLA type in this cohort and an independent 352-donor cohort.

Sequencing was performed on an Illumina HiSeq 1500. The public reads were run again by TCRdb, first through fastp at Q25 and then through MiXCR, and only productive beta chains were kept. Identical CDR3 protein sequences are pooled into one entry, listed with their most common genes and DNA. This sample is represented by some 350,000 distinct CDR3 sequences; approximately 35% of them were singletons. Approximately 13% of the sample is taken by the ten largest. The CDR3 spans 15 residues, from the cysteine through the phenylalanine. Just CDR3 DNA is preserved here, 45 bases in frame from base 1. The input for sequencing was cultured PBMCs, taken from culture after CMV antigen stimulation. The TCR was taken from a human donor in good health (CMV status not recorded). Some clones in this sample may be carry-over from other donors' samples. The rearrangement joined TRBV12-3 or TRBV12-4 to TRBJ2-1; TRBD2 matches 10 bases in the middle. DNA sequence: TGTGCCAGCAGGTTAGCGGGAGGCGGCTACAATGAGCAGTTCTTC. Translated, this is CASRLAGGGYNEQFF.